The clone carrying this T cell receptor beta chain was recorded many times. This sample stems from a study of spatial heterogeneity in lung cancer. TCRdb itself ran the 5' RACE reads through MiXCR, one entry per CDR3 protein. The data hold over 35,000 distinct CDR3 sequences, with over 9.5% observed a single time. The time point here: blood at routine non-recurrence follow-up after resection. Germline V gene data show CDR1 as ENHRY and CDR2 as SYGVKD. The CDR3 runs to 16 residues. V shed 6 bases and J 3 bases; nucleotides not matched to a gene: 8. The sequence came from a female donor with early-stage non-small cell lung cancer. The genes are TRBV10-3 and TRBJ2-5; 12 bases are a match to TRBD2. Sequences were derived from PBMCs, sampled at follow-up. CDR3 protein: CAIRPGLAGWEETQYF. The CDR3 DNA follows: TGTGCCATCAGACCCGGACTAGCGGGGTGGGAAGAGACCCAGTACTTC.